Given below is one T cell receptor beta chain in context. Its antigen is still unknown. This record belongs to a study of shared clonotypes between healthy human individuals. Study-wide results and caveats: Sharing of clonotypes among donors was expected to vary with sequencing depth. Apart from blood, nothing was sampled; tissue repertoires likely differ.

CD4+ cells yielded CD45RA+ naive and CD45RA-negative memory subsets. Deep was the level at which the assay was run. Method: immunoSEQ multiplex PCR; TCRdb's copy keeps in-frame clones and lacks some. This table holds about 1.1 million clones, roughly 80% found once. Sequenced material: memory CD4+ T cells from PBMCs. Subset noted: CD45RA-negative fraction. This TCR derives from a man between 18 and 35 years old in good health. Some clones in this sample may be carry-over from other donors' samples.

The CDR3 protein is CASSSYRAGANVLTF. CDR3 DNA sequence: TGTGCCAGCAGTTCCTACAGGGCTGGGGCCAACGTCCTGACTTTC. The chain couples TRBV28 to TRBJ2-6, with D perhaps TRBD1 (6 bases). This CDR3 has 15 amino acids. The V end lost 4 bases, the J end lost 2 bases, and 9 bases lay between the germline ends. Germline V gene data show CDR1 as MDHEN and CDR2 as SYDVKM. Drawing the rest from reference TRBV28 and TRBJ2-6, the complete variable domain is DVKVTQSSRYLVKRTGEKVFLECVQDMDHENMFWYRQDPGLGLRLIYFSYDVKMKEKGDIPEGYSVSREKKERFSLILESASTNQTSMYLCASSSYRAGANVLTFGAGSRLTVL.